The 6 T cell receptor beta chains in this list originate from one sample, sequenced in a study of cytomegalovirus exposure and HLA in healthy donors. Vbeta (60) and Jbeta (13) primers were used in the PCR. Data came from immunoSEQ multiplex PCR; TCRdb stores just in-frame clones and leaves some out. In the table there are approximately 120,000 clones, about 83% of which are singletons. Material: PBMCs. All receptors derive from a man aged 25-45 years in good health and CMV-seronegative.

This rearrangement joins TRBV9 to TRBJ1-1; a weak D match, TRBD1 (5 bases). This CDR3 is 13 amino acids long. CDR1 and CDR2 (germline): SGDLS, YYNGEE. The V and J ends lost 3 bases and 5 bases respectively, with 11 bases between them. CDR3 residues: CASSGWGGTEAFF. As DNA, the CDR3 is TGTGCCAGCAGCGGATGGGGGGGGACTGAAGCTTTCTTT. The full variable domain, rest sourced from reference TRBV9 and TRBJ1-1, is DSGVTQTPKHLITATGQRVTLRCSPRSGDLSVYWYQQSLDQGLQFLIQYYNGEERAKGNILERFSAQQFPDLHSELNLSSLELGDSALYFCASSGWGGTEAFFGQGTRLTVV.

J is TRBJ2-5 and V is TRBV5-1, with 9 bases that match TRBD1. The CDR3 extends over 16 amino acids. Germline V gene data show CDR1 as SGHRS and CDR2 as YFSETQ. The ends lost 4 bases at V and 0 bases at J; junction bases unmatched: 7. The CDR3 region is CASSPGQGRYQETQYF. DNA for the CDR3: TGCGCCAGCAGCCCGGGACAGGGTCGGTACCAAGAGACCCAGTACTTC.

The V and J genes are TRBV29-1 and TRBJ1-5; possibly TRBD1 for D (5 bases). The V end was cut by 6 bases, the J end by 7 bases, with 16 bases between. The CDR3 is 13 residues long. The germline gives CDR1 SQVTM, CDR2 ANQGSEA. The CDR3 DNA follows: TGCAGCGTGGCCGGGGGGGGTGGGCAGCCCCAGCATTTT. Translating it yields CSVAGGGGQPQHF.

The chain uses TRBV7-9 and TRBJ1-1; D ambiguous. Trimming pared 5 bases from V and 4 bases from J, leaving 11 bases between. CDR1 SEHNR and CDR2 FQNEAQ come from the germline V gene (reference sequence). This CDR3 spans 13 amino acids. CDR3 DNA sequence: TGTGCCAGCAGCCACGAGGAGGGCACTGAAGCTTTCTTT. It is translated as CASSHEEGTEAFF. The complete variable domain, with remaining parts taken from reference TRBV7-9 and TRBJ1-1, reads DTGVSQNPRHKITKRGQNVTFRCDPISEHNRLYWYRQTLGQGPEFLTYFQNEAQLEKSRLLSDRFSAERPKGSFSTLEIQRTEQGDSAMYLCASSHEEGTEAFFGQGTRLTVV.

The rearrangement uses TRBV11-2 and TRBJ2-3; tentatively, D is TRBD2 (6 bases). Germline V gene data show CDR1 as SGHAT and CDR2 as FQNNGV. The CDR3 length is 16 residues. V lost 1 base and J 3 bases, leaving 14 bases between the germline ends. The CDR3 DNA reads as TGTGCCAGCAGCTTAGTAGGGGCAGGAGGGACAGATACGCAGTATTTT. Amino acid sequence: CASSLVGAGGTDTQYF. Full variable domain (missing parts from reference TRBV11-2 and TRBJ2-3): EAGVAQSPRYKIIEKRQSVAFWCNPISGHATLYWYQQILGQGPKLLIQFQNNGVVDDSQLPKDRFSAERLKGVDSTLKIQPAKLEDSAVYLCASSLVGAGGTDTQYFGPGTRLTVL.

The chain employs TRBV9 and TRBJ2-3; 8 bases are shared with TRBD1. The CDR3 is 16 amino acids. In germline, CDR1 is SGDLS, CDR2 YYNGEE. Losses at the gene ends were 3 bases for V and 1 base for J; bases not matched to a gene: 7. This chain's CDR3 is CASSGSTGAGTDTQYF. CDR3 in DNA: TGTGCCAGCAGCGGATCGACAGGGGCCGGCACAGATACGCAGTATTTT.